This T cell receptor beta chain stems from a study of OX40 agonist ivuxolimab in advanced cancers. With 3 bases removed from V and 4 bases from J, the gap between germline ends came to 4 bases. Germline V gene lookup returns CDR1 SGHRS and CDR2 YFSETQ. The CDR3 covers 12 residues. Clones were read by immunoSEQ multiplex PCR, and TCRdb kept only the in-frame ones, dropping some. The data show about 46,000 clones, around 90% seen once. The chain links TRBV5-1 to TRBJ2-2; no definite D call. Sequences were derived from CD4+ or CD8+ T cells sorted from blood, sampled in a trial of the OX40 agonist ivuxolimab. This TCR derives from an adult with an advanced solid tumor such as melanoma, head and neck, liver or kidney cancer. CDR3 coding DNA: TGCGCCAGCAGCTGGGCCACCGGGGAGCTGTTTTTT. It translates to CASSWATGELFF.